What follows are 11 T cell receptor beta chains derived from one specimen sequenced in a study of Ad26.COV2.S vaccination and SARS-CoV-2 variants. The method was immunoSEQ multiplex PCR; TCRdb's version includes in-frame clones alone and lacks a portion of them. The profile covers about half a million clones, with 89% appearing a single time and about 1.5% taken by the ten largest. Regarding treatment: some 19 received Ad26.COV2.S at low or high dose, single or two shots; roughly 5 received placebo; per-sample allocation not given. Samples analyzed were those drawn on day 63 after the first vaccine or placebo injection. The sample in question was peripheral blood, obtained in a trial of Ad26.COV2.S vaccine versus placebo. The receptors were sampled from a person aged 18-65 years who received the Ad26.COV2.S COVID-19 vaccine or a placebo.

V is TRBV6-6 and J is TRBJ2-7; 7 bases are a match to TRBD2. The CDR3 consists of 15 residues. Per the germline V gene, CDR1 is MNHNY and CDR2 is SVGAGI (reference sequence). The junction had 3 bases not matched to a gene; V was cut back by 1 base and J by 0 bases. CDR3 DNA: TGTGCCAGCAGTTACTTTAGCGGGCACTCCTACGAGCAGTACTTC. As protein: CASSYFSGHSYEQYF.

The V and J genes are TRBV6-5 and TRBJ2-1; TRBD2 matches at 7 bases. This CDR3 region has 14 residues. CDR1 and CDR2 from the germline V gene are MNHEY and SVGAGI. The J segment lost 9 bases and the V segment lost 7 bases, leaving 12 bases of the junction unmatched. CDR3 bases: TGTGCCAGCAAAACTAGCGAGGGCGGGATTGAGCAGTTCTTC. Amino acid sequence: CASKTSEGGIEQFF.

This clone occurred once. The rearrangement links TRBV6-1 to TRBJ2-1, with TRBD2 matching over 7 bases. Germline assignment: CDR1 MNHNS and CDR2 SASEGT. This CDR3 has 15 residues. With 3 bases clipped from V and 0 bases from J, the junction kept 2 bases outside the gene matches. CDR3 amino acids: CASSDLADSYNEQFF. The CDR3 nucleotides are TGTGCCAGCAGTGACCTAGCGGACTCCTACAATGAGCAGTTCTTC.

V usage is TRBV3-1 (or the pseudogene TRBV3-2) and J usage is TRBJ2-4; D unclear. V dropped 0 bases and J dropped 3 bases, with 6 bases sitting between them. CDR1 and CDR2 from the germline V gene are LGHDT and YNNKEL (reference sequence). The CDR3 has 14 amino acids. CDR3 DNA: TGTGCCAGCAGCCAAGAGAATAACAAAAACATTCAGTACTTC. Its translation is CASSQENNKNIQYF.

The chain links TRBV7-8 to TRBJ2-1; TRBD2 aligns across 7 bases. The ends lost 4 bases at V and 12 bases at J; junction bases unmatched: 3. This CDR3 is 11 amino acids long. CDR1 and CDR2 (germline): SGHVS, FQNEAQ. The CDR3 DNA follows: TGTGCCAGCAGCTCCCGACTAGCGCAGTTCTTC. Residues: CASSSRLAQFF.

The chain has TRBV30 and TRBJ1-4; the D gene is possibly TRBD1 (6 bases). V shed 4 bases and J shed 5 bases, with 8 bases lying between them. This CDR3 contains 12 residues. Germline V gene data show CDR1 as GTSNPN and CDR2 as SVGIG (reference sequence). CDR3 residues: CAWNGQNEKLFF. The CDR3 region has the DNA TGTGCCTGGAATGGACAGAATGAAAAACTGTTTTTT.

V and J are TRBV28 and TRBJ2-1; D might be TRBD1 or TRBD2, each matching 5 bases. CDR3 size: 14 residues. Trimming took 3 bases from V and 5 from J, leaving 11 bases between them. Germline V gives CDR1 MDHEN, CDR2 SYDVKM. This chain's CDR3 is CASSFGGTNNEQFF. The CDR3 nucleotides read TGTGCCAGCAGTTTTGGGGGTACCAACAATGAGCAGTTCTTC.

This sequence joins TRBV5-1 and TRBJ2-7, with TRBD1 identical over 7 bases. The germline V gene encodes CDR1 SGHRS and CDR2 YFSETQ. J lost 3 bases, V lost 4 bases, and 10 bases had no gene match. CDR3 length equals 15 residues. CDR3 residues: CASSERTGSYYEQYF. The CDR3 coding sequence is TGCGCCAGCAGCGAAAGGACAGGTTCTTACTACGAGCAGTACTTC.

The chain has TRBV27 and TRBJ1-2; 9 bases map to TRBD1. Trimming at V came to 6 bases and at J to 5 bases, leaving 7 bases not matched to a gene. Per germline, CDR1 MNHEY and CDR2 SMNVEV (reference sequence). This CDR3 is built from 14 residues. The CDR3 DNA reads TGTGCCAGCAGGTCAGGGGACAGGGTATATGGCTACACCTTC. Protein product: CASRSGDRVYGYTF.

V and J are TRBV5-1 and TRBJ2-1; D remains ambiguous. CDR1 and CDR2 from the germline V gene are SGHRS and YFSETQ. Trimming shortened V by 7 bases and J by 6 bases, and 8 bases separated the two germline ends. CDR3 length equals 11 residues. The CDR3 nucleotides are TGCGCCAGCCTCCTCGGCAATGAGCAGTTCTTC. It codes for CASLLGNEQFF. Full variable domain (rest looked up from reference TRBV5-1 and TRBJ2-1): KAGVTQTPRYLIKTRGQQVTLSCSPISGHRSVSWYQQTPGQGLQFLFEYFSETQRNKGNFPGRFSGRQFSNSRSEMNVSTLELGDSALYLCASLLGNEQFFGPGTRLTVL.

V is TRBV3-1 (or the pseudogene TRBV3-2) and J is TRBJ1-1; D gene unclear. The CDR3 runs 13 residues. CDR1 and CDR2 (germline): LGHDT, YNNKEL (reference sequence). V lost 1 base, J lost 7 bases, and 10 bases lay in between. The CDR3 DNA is TGTGCCAGCAGCCAAGGTCCGGGGAATGAAGCTTTCTTT. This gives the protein CASSQGPGNEAFF.